Below are 24 T cell receptor beta chains sequenced from a single sample in a study of regulatory T cells in long-lasting Graves disease (TCRdb year 2021). The time point label on this specimen signifies: persistent/refractory GD, antithyroid drugs over 5 years with positive TRAb. RNA was extracted from PBMCs in TRIzol for both TCR sequencing and RNA sequencing. The library was generated by multiplex PCR. The instrument given in TCRdb is Illumina HiSeq 4000. To build TCR beta libraries, CDR3 regions were amplified by Arm-PCR using iRepertoire HTBI primers. TCRdb reprocessed the public reads (quality trimming at Q25 with fastp, clone calling with MiXCR) and kept in-frame beta chains. Entries that share a CDR3 protein sequence are merged under the most common genes and DNA. This sample lists hundreds of thousands of distinct CDR3 sequences; roughly 30% were detected once. The ten largest clones capture under 50% of the sample.

The input for sequencing was peripheral blood mononuclear cells (PBMCs), taken when the disease was refractory, from a patient treated with antithyroid drugs. These receptors were taken from a female donor with Graves disease.

The chain links TRBV6-1 to TRBJ1-1; 7 bases map to TRBD1. This CDR3 is 14 amino acids long. V lost 6 bases and J lost 1; bases outside the gene matches: 5. Per germline, CDR1 MNHNS and CDR2 SASEGT. CDR3 nucleotides: TGTGCCAGCAGCCCGACAGGGAGGAACACTGAAGCTTTCTTT. Protein: CASSPTGRNTEAFF.

This chain uses TRBV24-1 with TRBJ1-1; the D gene is possibly TRBD1 (5 bases). This CDR3 has 13 amino acids. The germline gives CDR1 KGHDR, CDR2 SFDVKD. Trimming removed 2 bases from V and 8 bases from J, with 11 bases in between. CDR3 coding DNA: TGTGCCACCAGTGATTGGGGTCAGGGAGAAGCTTTCTTT. This translates into CATSDWGQGEAFF.

A note on this clonotype: With a far larger clone one base away, a read error is the likely cause. The conserved closing phenylalanine or tryptophan is absent in this CDR3, likely reflecting a read error. The chain joins TRBV6-8 to TRBJ2-1, with a possible D match to TRBD1 (6 bases). V dropped 7 bases and J dropped 3 bases, with 13 bases sitting between them. The germline CDR1 and CDR2 sequences are MNHGY and SAAAGT. CDR3 size: 14 residues. The CDR3 bases are TGTGCCAGCACGTGGACAGACTTCTACAATGAGCAGTTCCTC. Its translation: CASTWTDFYNEQFL.

Regarding this clonotype: The CDR3 ends on some other residue instead of the conserved phenylalanine or tryptophan, so this is likely a read error. The V call is TRBV30, the J call TRBJ1-1; D is unresolved. Germline-derived CDR1 and CDR2 are GTSNPN and SVGIG (reference sequence). The CDR3 is made up of 13 amino acids. V gave up 0 bases and J gave up 4 bases, with 9 bases separating them. CDR3 in amino acids: CAWSVLLGTEAFS. CDR3 DNA sequence: TGTGCCTGGAGTGTACTTCTGGGCACTGAAGCTTTCTCT.

The rearrangement uses TRBV6-1 and TRBJ2-3; 13 bases map to TRBD2. Trimming at V came to 3 bases and at J to 5 bases, leaving 11 bases not matched to a gene. From germline, CDR1 is MNHNS and CDR2 SASEGT. The CDR3 has 18 residues. The chain's CDR3 is CASSDAGTSGMEGDTQYF. DNA of the CDR3: TGTGCCAGCAGTGACGCCGGGACTAGCGGGATGGAGGGAGATACGCAGTATTTT.

This chain uses TRBV11-2 with TRBJ2-1; possible D gene TRBD2, 6 bases. This CDR3 region has 16 residues. In germline, CDR1 is SGHAT, CDR2 FQNNGV. V was trimmed by 2 bases and J by 0 bases, leaving 11 bases between them. Here the CDR3 DNA reads TGTGCCAGCAGCTTACTAGCGTTCGACTCCTACAATGAGCAGTTCTTC. This codes for CASSLLAFDSYNEQFF. Full variable domain (rest looked up from reference TRBV11-2 and TRBJ2-1): EAGVAQSPRYKIIEKRQSVAFWCNPISGHATLYWYQQILGQGPKLLIQFQNNGVVDDSQLPKDRFSAERLKGVDSTLKIQPAKLEDSAVYLCASSLLAFDSYNEQFFGPGTRLTVL.

This clonotype occurred many times. V usage is TRBV6-5 and J usage is TRBJ2-7; no clear D gene. V gave up 2 bases and J gave up 4 bases, with 18 bases separating them. The CDR3 is made up of 16 amino acids. Germline CDR1 reads MNHEY; CDR2 reads SVGAGI. The CDR3 sequence: CASSYVAPQMGYEQYF. Here the CDR3 DNA reads TGTGCCAGCAGTTACGTAGCTCCGCAGATGGGGTACGAGCAGTACTTC.

This clonotype was counted only a few times. CDR3 amino acids: CASSPMGGINQPQHF. CDR3 bases: TGTGCCAGCAGCCCCATGGGGGGCATCAATCAGCCCCAGCATTTT. The V gene is TRBV11-2, the J gene TRBJ1-5; a possible D gene is TRBD1 (6 bases). CDR3 length equals 15 residues. CDR1 is SGHAT, CDR2 FQNNGV, per germline. Trimming stripped 5 bases from V and 3 bases from J, with 14 bases between.

The CDR3 region is CASSLRRDAGELFF. The CDR3 DNA reads TGTGCCAGCAGCTTGAGGCGCGACGCCGGGGAGCTGTTTTTT. The V call is TRBV5-4, the J call TRBJ2-2; D not certain. V was pared by 1 base and J by 6 bases, with 10 bases between. The germline V gene encodes CDR1 SGHNT and CDR2 YYREEE (reference sequence). CDR3 length: 14 amino acids.

This clonotype came up a few times. The J gene is TRBJ1-2, the V gene TRBV11-2, with D perhaps matching TRBD1 (5 bases). Trimming took off 5 bases at V and 7 bases at J, with 20 bases between the two ends. Germline V lookup: CDR1 SGHAT, CDR2 FQNNGV. The CDR3 sequence is 15 residues long. CDR3: CASSAGETWWGGYTF. CDR3 nucleotide sequence: TGTGCCAGCAGCGCGGGGGAGACATGGTGGGGTGGCTACACCTTC.

The V gene is TRBV5-1, the J gene TRBJ2-2; 10 bases agree with TRBD1. This CDR3 has 15 amino acids. Germline V gives CDR1 SGHRS, CDR2 YFSETQ. Germline trimming cut 4 bases from V and 5 bases from J; bases unmatched to any gene: 5. Here the CDR3 DNA reads TGCGCCAGCAGCACGGGACAGGGGAAGACCGGGGAGCTGTTTTTT. It translates to CASSTGQGKTGELFF.

This clonotype came up a few times. V and J are TRBV3-1 and TRBJ1-1; the match to TRBD1 covers 10 bases. V lost 4 bases, J lost 4 bases, and 6 bases stayed unmatched. The germline V gene has CDR1 LGHDT and CDR2 YNNKEL (reference sequence). The CDR3 consists of 15 residues. The CDR3 reads CASSRGRTGGTEAFF. The CDR3 DNA sequence: TGTGCCAGCAGCCGAGGGAGGACAGGGGGCACTGAAGCTTTCTTT.

V usage is TRBV13 and J usage is TRBJ2-3, with TRBD2 identical over 9 bases. CDR3 length: 15 residues. Germline loops: CDR1 PRHDT, CDR2 FYEKMQ (reference sequence). J lost 4 bases, V lost 1 base, and 3 bases had no gene match. The CDR3 spells CASSLVAGAADTQYF. The CDR3 DNA sequence: TGTGCCAGCAGCTTAGTAGCGGGAGCGGCAGATACGCAGTATTTT.

The chain joins TRBV7-9 to TRBJ2-2; D unresolved. This CDR3 spans 14 amino acids. V was trimmed by 4 bases and J by 1 base, leaving 7 bases between them. Germline CDR1 and CDR2: SEHNR and FQNEAQ (reference sequence). Here the CDR3 DNA reads TGTGCCAGCAGCTGGGCCGGGAACACCGGGGAGCTGTTTTTT. Translation gives CASSWAGNTGELFF.

J is TRBJ2-2 and V is TRBV9, with TRBD2 as a possible D gene (5 bases). Trimming left V 0 bases short and J 4 bases short, with 13 bases between. Germline V CDR1 and CDR2: SGDLS, YYNGEE. There are 16 residues in the CDR3. For the CDR3, the DNA is TGTGCCAGCAGCGTAGCCCGGGGAGTGGCCACCGGGGAGCTGTTTTTT. Protein product: CASSVARGVATGELFF. Using reference TRBV9 and TRBJ2-2 for the parts outside the CDR3, the full variable domain is DSGVTQTPKHLITATGQRVTLRCSPRSGDLSVYWYQQSLDQGLQFLIQYYNGEERAKGNILERFSAQQFPDLHSELNLSSLELGDSALYFCASSVARGVATGELFFGEGSRLTVL.

With respect to this clonotype: A clone one base away is much larger, so this may be a read error. This chain uses TRBV7-2 with TRBJ2-7; D tentatively reads TRBD1 or TRBD2 (5 bases each). Germline CDR1 reads SGHTA; CDR2 reads FQGNSA. There are 13 residues in the CDR3. Trimming removed 1 base from V and 2 bases from J, with 6 bases in between. CDR3 protein: CASSLGDAYEQYF. In DNA, the CDR3 is TGTGCCAGCAGCTTAGGGGACGCCTACGAGCAGTACTTC.

The V gene is TRBV27, the J gene TRBJ1-2; 7 bases line up with TRBD1. The CDR3 is 13 residues long. Unmatched junction bases numbered 3, after V lost 5 bases and J lost 3 bases. Germline V gene lookup returns CDR1 MNHEY and CDR2 SMNVEV (reference sequence). The CDR3 nucleotides are TGTGCCAGCAGTGATGACAGGGACTATGGCTACACCTTC. This gives the protein CASSDDRDYGYTF.

This clonotype was counted between two and nine times. This sequence joins TRBV6-1 and TRBJ2-7, with 7 bases matching TRBD1. Germline CDR1 and CDR2: MNHNS and SASEGT. V was pared by 11 bases and J by 7 bases, with 11 bases of the junction left unmatched. There are 12 residues in the CDR3. CDR3: CASTGTVGEQYF. In DNA form, the CDR3 reads TGTGCCTCCACAGGGACAGTGGGGGAGCAGTACTTC.

There are many counts of this clonotype. V gene TRBV12-3 or TRBV12-4 combines with J gene TRBJ2-7, with 9 bases aligning to TRBD2. After removal of 5 bases from V and 2 bases from J, the junction contained 4 bases not matched to a gene. This CDR3 spans 14 amino acids. Written as DNA, the CDR3 is TGTGCCAGCAGTACTAGCGGGTTACCCTACGAGCAGTACTTC. Translation gives CASSTSGLPYEQYF.

CDR3 bases: TGTGCCAGCAGCTATTTGACAGATTACTACAATGAGCAGTTCTTC. This translates into CASSYLTDYYNEQFF. The chain couples TRBV11-2 to TRBJ2-1; maybe TRBD1 (5 bases). Looked up from germline, CDR1 is SGHAT and CDR2 is FQNNGV. The CDR3 has 15 amino acids. V was clipped by 4 bases and J by 3 bases, with 13 bases between them.

As to this clonotype: Compared with germline, one end of the junction differs, possibly owing to a read error. The rearrangement uses TRBV12-3 or TRBV12-4 and TRBJ1-3; 7 bases match TRBD1. The CDR3 is 13 residues long. The chain's CDR3 is CASSELTGNTTYF. The CDR3 DNA reads TGTGCCAGCAGCGAATTGACAGGGAACACCACATATTTT.

V and J are TRBV6-1 and TRBJ2-6; 8 nucleotides line up with TRBD2. V lost 9 bases and J lost 0; bases outside the gene matches: 13. The CDR3 totals 18 residues. CDR1 and CDR2 (germline): MNHNS, SASEGT. The CDR3 DNA sequence: TGTGCCAGTGTACTTACTAGCGGTCTCAGCTCTGGGGCCAACGTCCTGACTTTC. Amino acid sequence: CASVLTSGLSSGANVLTF.

This clonotype was found many times. The chain links TRBV6-5 to TRBJ1-1; no definite D call. Germline loops: CDR1 MNHEY, CDR2 SVGAGI. The CDR3 contains 13 residues. The germline V and J ends were trimmed by 2 bases and 0 bases, with 4 bases remaining between them. CDR3 in DNA: TGTGCCAGCAGTTACAGCTTGAACACTGAAGCTTTCTTT. This sequence encodes CASSYSLNTEAFF.

This chain connects TRBV20-1 to TRBJ1-5; D is unresolved. V shed 5 bases and J shed 2 bases, with 16 bases lying between them. There are 15 residues in the CDR3. Germline CDR1 and CDR2: DFQATT and SNEGSKA (reference sequence). This CDR3 reads CSAPTASGGNQPQHF. CDR3 DNA: TGCAGTGCTCCGACCGCCTCGGGCGGCAATCAGCCCCAGCATTTT.